The rows below give T cell receptor beta chains drawn from one sample of a study of blood T cell repertoires in COVID-19. Using immunoSEQ multiplex PCR, the repertoire was profiled, and TCRdb retains in-frame clones only, with some absent. The table lists around 130,000 clones, around 82% of them singletons. The sequenced sample was peripheral blood. The receptors come from a man in his sixties with acute or convalescent COVID-19. Each CDR3 is given with its conserved first and last residue. The order of the fields is D gene, J gene, V gene, clone size, CDR3 protein, CDR3 DNA. The D gene is left open where the match is weak. Clone size is given for some rows only: seen once, a few or many times, or a class if the clone is expanded.

NA | TRBJ1-4 | TRBV29-1 | once | CSVDQGVGEKLFF | TGCAGCGTTGATCAAGGGGTTGGTGAAAAACTGTTTTTT
TRBD2 | TRBJ2-3 | TRBV4-2 | once | CASSQLAGGTDTQYF | TGTGCCAGCAGCCAACTAGCGGGGGGCACAGATACGCAGTATTTT
TRBD1 | TRBJ2-2 | TRBV24-1 | NA | CATRQGAGTGELFF | TGTGCCACGCGACAGGGGGCAGGAACCGGGGAGCTGTTTTTT
NA | TRBJ1-2 | TRBV5-6 | NA | CASSLGSESSNYGYTF | TGTGCCAGCAGCTTGGGGTCAGAATCTTCTAACTATGGCTACACCTTC
TRBD2 | TRBJ2-7 | TRBV10-2 | NA | CASRQGLAEYEQYF | TGCGCCAGCAGACAAGGACTAGCGGAGTACGAGCAGTACTTC
NA | TRBJ1-1 | TRBV24-1 | NA | CATRGSSMNTEAFF | TGTGCCACCCGAGGCAGTTCCATGAACACTGAAGCTTTCTTT
NA | TRBJ2-5 | TRBV24-1 | NA | CATSDSTRQAETQYF | TGTGCCACCAGTGACAGTACCCGACAGGCAGAGACCCAGTACTTC
NA | TRBJ2-7 | TRBV5-1 | NA | CASSSPLGGSSYEQYF | TGCGCCAGCAGCTCCCCTCTGGGGGGTAGCTCCTACGAGCAGTACTTC
NA | TRBJ2-5 | TRBV18 | NA | CASSPGETQYF | TGTGCCAGCTCCCCGGGGGAGACCCAGTACTTC
TRBD1 | TRBJ2-7 | TRBV6-6 | NA | CASSSKRTGGGEQYF | TGTGCCAGCAGTTCTAAACGGACAGGGGGCGGAGAGCAGTACTTC
NA | TRBJ2-7 | TRBV5-1 | NA | CASSLNEGYEQYF | TGCGCCAGCAGCTTAAACGAGGGCTACGAGCAGTACTTC
NA | TRBJ2-7 | TRBV27 | NA | CASRPGQIPYEQYF | TGTGCCAGCAGGCCCGGACAGATTCCCTACGAGCAGTACTTC
NA | TRBJ2-1 | TRBV6-5 | NA | CASGGISYNEQFF | TGTGCCAGCGGCGGGATCTCCTACAATGAGCAGTTCTTC
NA | TRBJ1-1 | TRBV5-1 | NA | CASSLTGMNTEAFF | TGCGCCAGCAGCCTGACGGGGATGAACACTGAAGCTTTCTTT
NA | TRBJ1-5 | TRBV7-2 | NA | CASSLFGESNQPQHF | TGTGCCAGCAGCTTATTTGGAGAGAGCAATCAGCCCCAGCATTTT
TRBD1 | TRBJ1-4 | TRBV29-1 | NA | CSVLPGQGAEKLFF | TGCAGCGTTCTACCGGGACAGGGGGCAGAAAAACTGTTTTTT
TRBD1 | TRBJ2-5 | TRBV5-8 | NA | CASSRGQGQETQYF | TGTGCCAGCAGCCGGGGACAGGGCCAAGAGACCCAGTACTTC
NA | TRBJ1-2 | TRBV5-6 | NA | CASSLEPGNYGYTF | TGTGCCAGCAGCTTGGAACCAGGGAACTATGGCTACACCTTC
NA | TRBJ1-2 | TRBV30 | NA | CAWSPGMAGYGYTF | TGTGCCTGGAGTCCAGGGATGGCTGGGTATGGCTACACCTTC
NA | TRBJ1-5 | TRBV6-2/TRBV6-3 | NA | CASSRGQKNQPQHF | TGTGCCAGCAGCCGCGGACAGAAAAATCAGCCCCAGCATTTT
NA | TRBJ2-1 | TRBV7-9 | once | CASSEGGTGIFYEQFF | TGTGCCAGCAGCGAGGGGGGGACAGGTATTTTTTATGAGCAGTTCTTC
NA | TRBJ1-3 | TRBV3-1/TRBV3-2 | NA | CASRLDSSGNTIYF | TGTGCCAGCAGGCTAGACAGCTCTGGAAACACCATATATTTT
NA | TRBJ2-7 | TRBV7-3 | few | CASSLGVTSSYEQYF | TGTGCCAGCAGCTTAGGCGTCACTAGCTCCTACGAGCAGTACTTC
NA | TRBJ2-1 | TRBV5-1 | NA | CASSEVGGSYNEQFF | TGCGCCAGCAGTGAAGTAGGGGGCTCCTACAATGAGCAGTTCTTC
NA | TRBJ1-4 | TRBV7-7 | few | CASSLKTGLNEKLFF | TGTGCCAGCAGCTTAAAAACAGGTTTAAATGAAAAACTGTTTTTT
TRBD1 | TRBJ2-5 | TRBV3-1/TRBV3-2 | NA | CASSQMTGGWQETQYF | TGTGCCAGCAGCCAAATGACAGGGGGATGGCAAGAGACCCAGTACTTC
TRBD1 | TRBJ2-7 | TRBV7-2 | NA | CASRTTGMYEQYF | TGTGCCAGCAGGACGACAGGGATGTACGAGCAGTACTTC
NA | TRBJ1-6 | TRBV5-1 | NA | CASSLNSQNNSPLHF | TGCGCCAGCAGCTTGAACAGCCAAAATAATTCACCCCTCCACTTT
TRBD1 | TRBJ2-3 | TRBV29-1 | NA | CSGGQGEGTDTQYF | TGCAGCGGGGGACAGGGGGAGGGCACAGATACGCAGTATTTT
TRBD1 | TRBJ1-1 | TRBV30 | NA | CAWRSGGFTEAFF | TGTGCCTGGAGGTCAGGGGGGTTCACTGAAGCTTTCTTT
TRBD2 | TRBJ2-1 | TRBV29-1 | NA | CSVFLAGLYNEQFF | TGCAGCGTTTTCCTAGCGGGACTCTACAATGAGCAGTTCTTC
NA | TRBJ1-2 | TRBV5-1 | NA | CASSLGRAAGGYTF | TGCGCCAGCAGCTTGGGAAGGGCCGCGGGTGGCTACACCTTC
TRBD1 | TRBJ1-2 | TRBV18 | NA | CASSPDRGVNYGYTF | TGTGCCAGCTCACCTGACAGGGGAGTTAACTATGGCTACACCTTC
TRBD2 | TRBJ2-2 | TRBV7-2 | NA | CASSFSGDLLTGELFF | TGTGCCAGCAGCTTTAGCGGGGACCTTCTCACCGGGGAGCTGTTTTTT
TRBD1 | TRBJ2-2 | TRBV29-1 | NA | CSVGDREFTGELFF | TGCAGCGTTGGGGACAGGGAGTTCACCGGGGAGCTGTTTTTT
NA | TRBJ2-2 | TRBV7-7 | NA | CASSFQRSNVGELFF | TGTGCCAGCAGCTTTCAACGGTCCAATGTCGGGGAGCTGTTTTTT
NA | TRBJ2-3 | TRBV7-8 | NA | CASSSSGAPDTQYF | TGTGCCAGCAGCTCGTCTGGGGCGCCAGATACGCAGTATTTT